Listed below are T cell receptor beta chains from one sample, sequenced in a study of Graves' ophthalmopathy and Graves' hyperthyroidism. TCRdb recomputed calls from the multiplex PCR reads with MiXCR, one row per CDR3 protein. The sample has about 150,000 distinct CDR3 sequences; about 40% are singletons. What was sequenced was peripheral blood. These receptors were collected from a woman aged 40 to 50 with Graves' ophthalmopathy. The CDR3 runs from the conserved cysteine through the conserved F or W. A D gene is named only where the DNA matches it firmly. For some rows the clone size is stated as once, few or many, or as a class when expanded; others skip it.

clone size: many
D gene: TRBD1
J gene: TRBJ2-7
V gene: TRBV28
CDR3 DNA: TGTGCCAGCAGAACGGGACAGGGGGACGAGCAGTACTTC
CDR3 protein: CASRTGQGDEQYF

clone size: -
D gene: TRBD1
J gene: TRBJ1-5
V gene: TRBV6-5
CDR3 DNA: TGTGCCAGCAGTTACCGCACAGGGGATCAGCCCCAGCATTTT
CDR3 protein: CASSYRTGDQPQHF

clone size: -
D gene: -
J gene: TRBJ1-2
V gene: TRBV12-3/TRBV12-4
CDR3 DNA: TGTGCCAGCAGCCGCATGGCGCCCCGGTACTATGGCTACACCTTC
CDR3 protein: CASSRMAPRYYGYTF

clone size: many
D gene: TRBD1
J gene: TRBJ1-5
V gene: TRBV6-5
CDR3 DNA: TGTGCCAGCAGTACGACAGGGATTCGCAATCAGCCCCAGCATTTT
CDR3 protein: CASSTTGIRNQPQHF

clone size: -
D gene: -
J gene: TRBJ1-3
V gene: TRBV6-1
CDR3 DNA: TGTGCCAGCAGCCGAGAAGCGGTCGGCAGAGGAAACACCATATATTTT
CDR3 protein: CASSREAVGRGNTIYF

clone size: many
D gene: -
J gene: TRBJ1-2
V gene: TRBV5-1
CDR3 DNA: TGCGCCAGCAGCCAGACCGGGGCTGCTGGCTACACCTTC
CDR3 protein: CASSQTGAAGYTF

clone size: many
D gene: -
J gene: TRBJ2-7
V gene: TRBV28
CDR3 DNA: TGTGCCAGCAGTTCGGCATCCCCGGGGGCAGGGAGCTCCTACGAGCAGTACTTC
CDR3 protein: CASSSASPGAGSSYEQYF

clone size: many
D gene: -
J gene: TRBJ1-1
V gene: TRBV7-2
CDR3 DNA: TGTGCCAGCAGGGCCGGGACGGTGAACACTGAAGCTTTCTTT
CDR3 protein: CASRAGTVNTEAFF

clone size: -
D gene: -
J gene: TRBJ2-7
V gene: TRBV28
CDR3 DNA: TGTGCCAGCAGCTCCATCGGGGCGGGCAACTACGAGCAGTACTTC
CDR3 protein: CASSSIGAGNYEQYF

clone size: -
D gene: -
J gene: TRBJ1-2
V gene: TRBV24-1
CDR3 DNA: TGTGCCACCAGGGACAGAGGATATGGCTACACCTTC
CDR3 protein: CATRDRGYGYTF

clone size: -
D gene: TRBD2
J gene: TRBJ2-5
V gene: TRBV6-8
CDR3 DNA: TGTGCCAGCAGTTACTCGATTTGCGGGAGGGCCGTTGAGACCCAGTACTTC
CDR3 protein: CASSYSICGRAVETQYF

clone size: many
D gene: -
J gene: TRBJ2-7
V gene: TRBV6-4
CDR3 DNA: TGTGCCAGCAGTGAAGGGCCAGAGACCTACGAGCAGTACTTC
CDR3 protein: CASSEGPETYEQYF

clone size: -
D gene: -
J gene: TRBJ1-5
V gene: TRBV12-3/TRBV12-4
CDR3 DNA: TGTGCCAGCAGTTCGGGGAGTTCGGGGGGCAATCAGCCCCAGCATTTT
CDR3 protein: CASSSGSSGGNQPQHF

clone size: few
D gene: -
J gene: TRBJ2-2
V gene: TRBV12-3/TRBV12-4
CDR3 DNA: TGTGCCAGCAGCCCCCTAGGGCCCGCCGGGGAGCTGTTTTTT
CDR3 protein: CASSPLGPAGELFF

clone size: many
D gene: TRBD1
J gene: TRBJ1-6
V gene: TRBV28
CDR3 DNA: TGTGCCAGCAGATTAACGGGACAGGGTAATTCACCCCTCCACTTT
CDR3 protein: CASRLTGQGNSPLHF

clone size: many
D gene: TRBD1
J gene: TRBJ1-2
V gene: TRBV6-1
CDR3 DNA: TGTGCCAGCAGTGAGACCAGGGGGGTGGGCTACACCTTC
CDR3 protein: CASSETRGVGYTF

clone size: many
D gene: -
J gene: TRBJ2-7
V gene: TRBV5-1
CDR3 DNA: TGCGCCAGCAGCCCAGGGGATAGGGACGAGCAGTACTTC
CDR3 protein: CASSPGDRDEQYF

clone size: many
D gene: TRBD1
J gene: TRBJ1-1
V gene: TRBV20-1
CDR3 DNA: TGCAGTGCTCGGGACAGGGGGCTCCCTGAAGCTTTCTTT
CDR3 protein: CSARDRGLPEAFF

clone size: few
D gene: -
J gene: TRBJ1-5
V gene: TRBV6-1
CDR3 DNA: TGTGCCAGCACCCTGACAGTATATCAGCCCCAGCATTTT
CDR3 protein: CASTLTVYQPQHF

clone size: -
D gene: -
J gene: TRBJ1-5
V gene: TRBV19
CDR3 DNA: TGTGCCAGCCGGGCCCTGGAGGGGAGCAATCAGCCCCAGCATTTT
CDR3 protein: CASRALEGSNQPQHF

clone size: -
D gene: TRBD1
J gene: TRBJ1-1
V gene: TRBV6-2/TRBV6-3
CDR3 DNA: TGTGCCAGCAGTTACTCCGACAGGGTCCTTCCTGAAGCTTTCTTT
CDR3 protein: CASSYSDRVLPEAFF

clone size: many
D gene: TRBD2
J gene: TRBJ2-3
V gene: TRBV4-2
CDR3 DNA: TGTGCCAGCAGCCAAGGTGTGGCTAGCGGAGTCAAGGGCACAGATACGCAGTATTTT
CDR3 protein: CASSQGVASGVKGTDTQYF

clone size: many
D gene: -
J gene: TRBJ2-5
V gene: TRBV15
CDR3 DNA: TGTGCCACCAACGAGGAATACGGGTGGGAGACCCAGTACTTC
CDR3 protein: CATNEEYGWETQYF

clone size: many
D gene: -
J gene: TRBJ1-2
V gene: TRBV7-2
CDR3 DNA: TGTGCCAGCAGTACCCCGGGACTCCACTCAGGTGGCTACACCTTC
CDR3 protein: CASSTPGLHSGGYTF

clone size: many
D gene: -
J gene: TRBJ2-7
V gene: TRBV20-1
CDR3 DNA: TGCAGTGCTAGTGGCGACTATACCTACGAGCAGTACTTC
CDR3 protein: CSASGDYTYEQYF

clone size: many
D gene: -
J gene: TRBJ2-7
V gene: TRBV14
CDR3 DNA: TGTGCCAGCAGCCAAGTACAGGGGGAGGGCTACGAGCAGTACTTC
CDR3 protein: CASSQVQGEGYEQYF

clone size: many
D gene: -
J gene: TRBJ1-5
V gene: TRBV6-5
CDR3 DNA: TGTGCCAGCAGTCTTCAACGGGACTCAGCGAGTAGTCAGCCCCAGCATTTT
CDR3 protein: CASSLQRDSASSQPQHF

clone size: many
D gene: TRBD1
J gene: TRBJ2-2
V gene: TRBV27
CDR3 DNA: TGTGCCAGCAGTTTATCTGCTGGACAGGGTGAAATGATAGGGGCCGGGGAGCTGTTTTTT
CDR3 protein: CASSLSAGQGEMIGAGELFF

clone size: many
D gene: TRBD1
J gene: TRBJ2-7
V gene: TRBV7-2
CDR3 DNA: TGTGCCAGCAGCAAGACCCGGGACAGGGGCCGCTACGAGCAGTACTTC
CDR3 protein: CASSKTRDRGRYEQYF

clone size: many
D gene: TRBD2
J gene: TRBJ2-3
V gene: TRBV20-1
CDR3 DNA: TGCAGTGCTCCAAGACTAGCGGGGAGTTCAGATACGCAGTATTTT
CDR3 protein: CSAPRLAGSSDTQYF

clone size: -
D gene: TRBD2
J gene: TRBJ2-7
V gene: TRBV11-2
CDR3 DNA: TGTGCCAGCAGCTTAGAGGGGGGACTAGCGGGAGGCGAGCAGTACTTC
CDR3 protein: CASSLEGGLAGGEQYF

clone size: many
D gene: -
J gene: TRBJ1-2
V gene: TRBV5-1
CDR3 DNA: TGCGCCAGCAGCTTGGCGAAGAGGGGGGGAGTTTCCTATGGCTACACCTTC
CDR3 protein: CASSLAKRGGVSYGYTF

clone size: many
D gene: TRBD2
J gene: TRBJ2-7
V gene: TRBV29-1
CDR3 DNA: TGCAGCGTTGTAGCGGGAGGGACCTCCTACGAGCAGTACTTC
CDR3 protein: CSVVAGGTSYEQYF

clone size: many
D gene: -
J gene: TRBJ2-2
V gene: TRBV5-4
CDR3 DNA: TGTGCCAGCAGCTCCAGAGGGACCGGGGAGCTGTTTTTT
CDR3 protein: CASSSRGTGELFF

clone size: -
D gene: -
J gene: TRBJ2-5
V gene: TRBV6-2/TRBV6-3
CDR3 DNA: TGTGCCAGCAGTTACGATGGTGTCCAAGAGACCCAGTACTTC
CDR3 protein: CASSYDGVQETQYF

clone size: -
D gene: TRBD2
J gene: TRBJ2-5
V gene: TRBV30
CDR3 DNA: TGTGCCTGGAGTTCCCACCACGGCCGGGAGGGACAAGAGACCCAGTACTTC
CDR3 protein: CAWSSHHGREGQETQYF

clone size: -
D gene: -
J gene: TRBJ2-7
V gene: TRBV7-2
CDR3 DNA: TGTGCCAGCAGCTTAGTTCTACAGAGTGAGCAGTACTTC
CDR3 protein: CASSLVLQSEQYF

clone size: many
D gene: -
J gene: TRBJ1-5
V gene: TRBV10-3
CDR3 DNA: TGTGCCATCAGTGAGAGGCAGGTCGATCAGCCCCAGCATTTT
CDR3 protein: CAISERQVDQPQHF

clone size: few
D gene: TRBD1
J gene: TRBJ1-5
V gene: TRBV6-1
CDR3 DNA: TGTGCCAGCAGGGGCCTGGGACAGTACAGCAATCAGCCCCAGCATTTT
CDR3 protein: CASRGLGQYSNQPQHF

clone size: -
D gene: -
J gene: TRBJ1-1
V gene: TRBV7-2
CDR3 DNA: TGTGCCAGCGGTAAGGGCGGGGCAGCTTTCTTT
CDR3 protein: CASGKGGAAFF

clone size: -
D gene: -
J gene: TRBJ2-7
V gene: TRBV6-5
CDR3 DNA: TGTGCCAGCAGTTACCAGGTCTCCTACGAGCAGTACTTC
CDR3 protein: CASSYQVSYEQYF

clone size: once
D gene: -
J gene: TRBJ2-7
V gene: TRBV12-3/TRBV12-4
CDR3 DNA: TGTGCCAGCACTGGCGGGACCTCCTACGAGCAGTACTTC
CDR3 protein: CASTGGTSYEQYF

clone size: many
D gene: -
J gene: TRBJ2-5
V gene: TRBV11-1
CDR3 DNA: TGTGCCAGCAGCTCCCTCCCGTCTGGGACCCAGTACTTC
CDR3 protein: CASSSLPSGTQYF

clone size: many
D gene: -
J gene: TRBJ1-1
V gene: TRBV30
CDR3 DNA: TGTGCCTGGAAGGGGGGGGTGTCTGAAGCTTTCTTT
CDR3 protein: CAWKGGVSEAFF

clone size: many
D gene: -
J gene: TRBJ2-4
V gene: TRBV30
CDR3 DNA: TGTGCCTGGACTAGCCTCAAAAACATTCAGTACTTC
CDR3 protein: CAWTSLKNIQYF

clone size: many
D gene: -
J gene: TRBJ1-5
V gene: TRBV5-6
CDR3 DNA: TGTGCCAGCAGACTAAGGGGGAGCAATCAGCCCCAGCATTTT
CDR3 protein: CASRLRGSNQPQHF

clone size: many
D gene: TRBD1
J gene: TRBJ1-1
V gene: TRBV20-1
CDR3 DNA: TGCAGTGCTAGAGATAGGGACAGATGGAACACTGAAGCTTTCTTT
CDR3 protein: CSARDRDRWNTEAFF

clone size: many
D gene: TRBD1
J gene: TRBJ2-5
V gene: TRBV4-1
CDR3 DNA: TGCGCCAGCAGACTCACGCCGGGACAGGGGGCTTTTGAGACCCAGTACTTC
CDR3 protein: CASRLTPGQGAFETQYF

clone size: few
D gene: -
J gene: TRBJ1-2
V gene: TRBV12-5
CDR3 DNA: TGTGCTAGTAGCCCGGACAGAGCGGACTATGGCTACACCTTC
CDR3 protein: CASSPDRADYGYTF

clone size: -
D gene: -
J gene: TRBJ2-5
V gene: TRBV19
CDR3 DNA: TGTGCCAGTAGTATGGAAGGGATTTACGAGACCCAGTACTTC
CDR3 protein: CASSMEGIYETQYF

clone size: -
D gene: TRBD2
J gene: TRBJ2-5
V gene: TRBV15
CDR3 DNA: TGTGCCACCAGCAGACCTCCTGGGACTAGCGGGGTGTACCAAGAGACCCAGTACTTC
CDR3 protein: CATSRPPGTSGVYQETQYF

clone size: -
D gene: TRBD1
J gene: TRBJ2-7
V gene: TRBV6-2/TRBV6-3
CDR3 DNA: TGTGCCAGCAGTTACTCGGACAGGGGATCCTACGAGCAGTACTTC
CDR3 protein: CASSYSDRGSYEQYF

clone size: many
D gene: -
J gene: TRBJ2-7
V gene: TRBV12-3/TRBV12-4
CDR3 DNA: TGTGCCAGCAGGGAAAACGGGGGCTACGAGCAGTACTTC
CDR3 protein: CASRENGGYEQYF

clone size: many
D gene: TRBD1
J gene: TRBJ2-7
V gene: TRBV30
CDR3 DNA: TGTGCCTGGAGTGCTAACAGGGGTTACGAGCAGTACTTC
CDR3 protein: CAWSANRGYEQYF

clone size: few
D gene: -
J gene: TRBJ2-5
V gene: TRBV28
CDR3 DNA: TGTGCCAGCAGTTCGGGATCACTTCAAGAGACCCAGTACTTC
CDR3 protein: CASSSGSLQETQYF

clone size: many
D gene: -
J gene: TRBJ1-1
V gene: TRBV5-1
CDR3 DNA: TGCGCCAGCAGCTATTCTGGGGGTGAAGCTTTCTTT
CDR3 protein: CASSYSGGEAFF

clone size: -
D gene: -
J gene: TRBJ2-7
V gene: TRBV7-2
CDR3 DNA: TGTGCCAGCAGCTTAGGTAGCCGCTACGGCAACGAGCAGTACTTC
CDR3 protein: CASSLGSRYGNEQYF

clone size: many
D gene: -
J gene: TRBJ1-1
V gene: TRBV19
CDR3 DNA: TGTGCCAGTACCAATTCCAGGAAGAACACTGAAGCTTTCTTT
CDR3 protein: CASTNSRKNTEAFF

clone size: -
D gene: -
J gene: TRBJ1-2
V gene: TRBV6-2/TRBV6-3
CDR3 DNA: TGTGCCAGCAGCCTACATACAGGCTATGGCTACACCTTC
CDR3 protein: CASSLHTGYGYTF

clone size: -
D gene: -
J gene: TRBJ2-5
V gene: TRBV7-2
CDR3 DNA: TGTGCCAGCAGCGTCGGGGTCAGTGGGGCCGAGACCCAGTACTTC
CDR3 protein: CASSVGVSGAETQYF